The following is a T cell receptor beta chain sequence with its context. As yet, its antigen is unknown. The data are from a study of shared clonotypes between healthy human individuals. Study-wide results and caveats: Sequencing depth was a factor that was expected to affect clonotype sharing among donors. Against clonotypes common to all four donors, non-shared ones had lower generation probabilities.

The V and J ends lost 2 bases and 3 bases respectively, with 8 bases between them. This CDR3 spans 13 amino acids. Germline loops: CDR1 MNHEY, CDR2 SMNVEV (reference sequence). How the authors handled the data: Junction-only sequences without quality scores were provided by ImmunoSEQ, so filtering was different. Sequencing was performed with immunoSEQ multiplex PCR; in TCRdb, only in-frame clones are kept and a portion is missing. V and J calls plus clone size are reproduced from that table; the DNA served to infer D and trimming. The sample consists of about 1 million clones, roughly 75% of them appearing once.

Sequencing was carried out using memory CD4+ T cells sorted from blood. As to subset: CD45RA-negative fraction. This receptor was identified in a man aged 18 to 30 in good health. The chain couples TRBV27 to TRBJ2-7; D uncertain. CDR3: CASSLKGSYEQYF. DNA for the CDR3: TGTGCCAGCAGTTTAAAAGGAAGCTACGAGCAGTACTTC.